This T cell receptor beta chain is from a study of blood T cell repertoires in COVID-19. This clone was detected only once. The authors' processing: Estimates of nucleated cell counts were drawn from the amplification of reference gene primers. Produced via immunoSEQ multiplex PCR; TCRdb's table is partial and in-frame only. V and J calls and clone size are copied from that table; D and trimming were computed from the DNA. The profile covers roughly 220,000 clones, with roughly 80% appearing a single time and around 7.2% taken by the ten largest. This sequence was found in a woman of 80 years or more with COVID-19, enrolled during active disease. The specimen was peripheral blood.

CDR3 residues: CASSQGPEAFF. Written as DNA, the CDR3 is TGTGCCAGCAGCCAGGGTCCTGAAGCTTTCTTT. The chain has TRBV6-5 and TRBJ1-1; D is perhaps TRBD1 (5 bases). The CDR3 is 11 residues long. Germline-derived CDR1 and CDR2 are MNHEY and SVGAGI. Trimming left V 6 bases short and J 6 bases short, with 8 bases between.